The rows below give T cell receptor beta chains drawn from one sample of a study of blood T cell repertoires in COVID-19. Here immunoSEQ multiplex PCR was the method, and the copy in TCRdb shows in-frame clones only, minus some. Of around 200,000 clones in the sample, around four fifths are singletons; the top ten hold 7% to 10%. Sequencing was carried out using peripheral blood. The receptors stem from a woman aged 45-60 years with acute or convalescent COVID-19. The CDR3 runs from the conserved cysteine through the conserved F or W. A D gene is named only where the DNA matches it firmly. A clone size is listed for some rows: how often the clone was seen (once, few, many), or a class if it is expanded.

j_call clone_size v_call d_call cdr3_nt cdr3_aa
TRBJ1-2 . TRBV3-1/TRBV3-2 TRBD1 TGTGCCAGCAGCCACTTGAGGGACAGGGGCTTTTATGGCTACACCTTC CASSHLRDRGFYGYTF
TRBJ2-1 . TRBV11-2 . TGTGCCAGCAGCTTGAGACTGGGAGAAAGGAATGAGCAGTTCTTC CASSLRLGERNEQFF
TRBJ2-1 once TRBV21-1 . TGTGCCAGCAGCAAACTCGTCCCGGCGGAAACGGAGCAGCAGTTCTTC CASSKLVPAETEQQFF
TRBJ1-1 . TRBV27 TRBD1 TGTGCCAGCAGAACGCTCATACAGGGGAGCACTGAAGCTTTCTTT CASRTLIQGSTEAFF
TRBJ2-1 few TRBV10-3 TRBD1 TGTGCCATCAGTGACCCCGGACAGGGATTTAGTGAGCAGTTCTTC CAISDPGQGFSEQFF
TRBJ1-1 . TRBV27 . TGTGCCAGCAGCCCAAGACAGATACTGAACACTGAAGCTTTCTTT CASSPRQILNTEAFF
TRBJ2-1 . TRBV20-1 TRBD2 TGCAGTGCTAGTTCCCGGACTAGCGGGAGGTTTGATGAGCAGTTCTTC CSASSRTSGRFDEQFF
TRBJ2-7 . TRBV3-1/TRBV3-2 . TGTGCCAGCAGCCAAGCTAGTTACGAGCAGTACTTC CASSQASYEQYF
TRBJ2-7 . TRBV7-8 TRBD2 TGTGCCAGCAGCTTAGATGGGACTAGCGCCCGCTACGAGCAGTACTTC CASSLDGTSARYEQYF
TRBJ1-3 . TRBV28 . TGTGCCAGCAGTTTATTTCAGGGAGGAAACACCATATATTTT CASSLFQGGNTIYF
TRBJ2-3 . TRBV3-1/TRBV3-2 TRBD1 TGTGCCAGCAGCCGTCCGGGACAGTTCTCAAATACGCAGTATTTT CASSRPGQFSNTQYF
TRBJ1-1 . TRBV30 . TGTGCCTGGAGTCTCGAAGGGGGTTGGGAAGCTTTCTTT CAWSLEGGWEAFF
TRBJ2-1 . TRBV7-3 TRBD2 TGTGCCAGCAGGCCTGCTAGCGGGAGGGAAGATGAGCAGTTCTTC CASRPASGREDEQFF
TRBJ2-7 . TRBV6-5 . TGTGCCAGCAGTTACAATCGGGGTAGAGACGAGCAGTACTTC CASSYNRGRDEQYF
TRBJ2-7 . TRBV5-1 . TGCGCCAGCAGCTCGGCGGGCGGGCCCCTAGGGATCTCCTACGAGCAGTACTTC CASSSAGGPLGISYEQYF
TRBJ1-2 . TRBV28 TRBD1 TGTGCCAGCAGCTCGGGACAGAGAGATGGCTACACCTTC CASSSGQRDGYTF
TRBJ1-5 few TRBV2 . TGTGCCAGCAGTCAACAGGGTATTAGCAATCAGCCCCAGCATTTT CASSQQGISNQPQHF
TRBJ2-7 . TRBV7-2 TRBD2 TGTGCCAGCAGCCTCCGACTAGCGGGGCGAGTCGAGCAGTACTTC CASSLRLAGRVEQYF
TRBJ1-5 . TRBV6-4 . TGTGCCAGCAGTGACCCCGAGGGCCTAGGTCAGCCCCAGCATTTT CASSDPEGLGQPQHF
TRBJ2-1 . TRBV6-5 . TGTGCCAGCAGACCATCGGGACTTCTTGAGCAGTTCTTC CASRPSGLLEQFF
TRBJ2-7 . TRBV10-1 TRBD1 TGCGCCAGCAGTGGGGACAGGGTCTACGAGCAGTACTTC CASSGDRVYEQYF
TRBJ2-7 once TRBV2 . TGTGCCAGTCAGGGGTCTTGGGAGCAGTACTTC CASQGSWEQYF